This TCR beta chain was sequenced in a study of technical replicates of blood from a few donors. The CDR3 sequence is 14 residues long. V was pared by 4 bases and J by 2 bases, with 12 bases between. Germline V gives CDR1 SGHRS, CDR2 YFSETQ. Here immunoSEQ multiplex PCR was the method, and the copy in TCRdb shows in-frame clones only, minus some. The table has about 82,000 clones, roughly 95% seen once. This sequence originates from a human donor in good health. The material sequenced was T cells isolated from PBMCs. This chain connects TRBV5-1 to TRBJ1-2, with a possible D match to TRBD1 (5 bases). For the CDR3, the DNA is TGCGCCAGCAGCCCAGGGACTGCGAACTATGGCTACACCTTC. It yields the protein CASSPGTANYGYTF.